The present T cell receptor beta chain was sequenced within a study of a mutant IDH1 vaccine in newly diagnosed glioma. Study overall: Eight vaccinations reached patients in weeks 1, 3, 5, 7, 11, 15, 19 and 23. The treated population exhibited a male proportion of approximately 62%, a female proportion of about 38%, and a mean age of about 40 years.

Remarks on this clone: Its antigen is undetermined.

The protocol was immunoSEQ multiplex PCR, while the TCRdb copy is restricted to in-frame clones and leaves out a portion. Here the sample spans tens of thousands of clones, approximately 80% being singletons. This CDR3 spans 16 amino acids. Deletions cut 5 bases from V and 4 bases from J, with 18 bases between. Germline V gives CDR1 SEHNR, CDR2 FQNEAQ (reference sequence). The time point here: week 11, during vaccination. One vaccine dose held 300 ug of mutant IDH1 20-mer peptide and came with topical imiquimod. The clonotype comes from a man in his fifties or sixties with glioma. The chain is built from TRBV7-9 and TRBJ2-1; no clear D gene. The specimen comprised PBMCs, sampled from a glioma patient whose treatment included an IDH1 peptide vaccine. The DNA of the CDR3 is TGTGCCAGCAGCAGAGACTCCTCACGAATATACAATGAGCAGTTCTTC. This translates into CASSRDSSRIYNEQFF.